These 22 T cell receptor beta chains came from one sample sequenced in a study of blood T cell repertoires in COVID-19. TCRdb keeps only in-frame clones here, not all; method: immunoSEQ multiplex PCR. The sample lists 250,000 to 350,000 clones; 75% to 90% were seen once. Sequencing was carried out using peripheral blood. The source of these receptors is a woman in her sixties with acute or convalescent COVID-19.

The rearrangement links TRBV6-6 to TRBJ1-3; 9 bases align to TRBD1. The V segment lost 5 bases and the J segment 2 bases; nucleotides outside the gene matches: 7. Germline lookup yields CDR1 MNHNY and CDR2 SVGAGI (reference sequence). The length of the CDR3 is 16 residues. DNA of the CDR3: TGTGCCAGCAGTCTTCCGGGACAGGGAACTGGAAACACCATATATTTT. It codes for CASSLPGQGTGNTIYF.

This clone has just one count. V gene TRBV7-8 combines with J gene TRBJ1-6; TRBD1 matches at 7 bases. V shed 5 bases and J 6 bases; nucleotides not matched to a gene: 10. The CDR3 consists of 16 residues. Germline V CDR1 and CDR2: SGHVS, FQNEAQ. CDR3 sequence reads: CASSPSRDRPNSPLHF. CDR3 bases: TGTGCCAGCAGCCCTAGCAGGGACAGACCTAATTCACCCCTCCACTTT.

The chain uses TRBV3-1 (or the pseudogene TRBV3-2) and TRBJ2-7; 7 bases agree with TRBD2. V shed 0 bases and J 4 bases; nucleotides not matched to a gene: 9. The CDR3 is 16 residues long. Looked up from germline, CDR1 is LGHDT and CDR2 is YNNKEL (reference sequence). The CDR3 DNA reads as TGTGCCAGCAGCCAAGATCTGAGTAACGGGGGGTACGAGCAGTACTTC. It translates to CASSQDLSNGGYEQYF.

This chain joins TRBV6-6 and TRBJ1-1, with D possibly TRBD1 on 6 matching bases. Germline CDR1 and CDR2: MNHNY and SVGAGI (reference sequence). The CDR3 totals 13 residues. Trimming removed 5 bases at V and 1 base at J, with 8 bases between. CDR3 bases: TGTGCCAGCAGTACAGGGCCGAACACTGAAGCTTTCTTT. Its translation: CASSTGPNTEAFF.

V and J are TRBV5-6 and TRBJ2-5, with 7 bases lining up with TRBD2. The CDR3 covers 14 residues. The germline V gene encodes CDR1 SGHDT and CDR2 YYEEEE. Losses at the gene ends were 4 bases for V and 4 bases for J; bases not matched to a gene: 7. The CDR3 spells CASSQRTRRETQYF. CDR3 nucleotides: TGTGCCAGCAGCCAACGGACTAGAAGAGAGACCCAGTACTTC.

The chain has TRBV5-4 and TRBJ2-7; D is perhaps TRBD2 (5 bases). Germline CDR1 and CDR2: SGHNT and YYREEE (reference sequence). CDR3 size: 12 residues. The germline V and J ends were trimmed by 2 bases and 6 bases, with 9 bases remaining between them. The CDR3 sequence is CASSFDGVEQYF. CDR3 coding DNA: TGTGCCAGCAGCTTTGACGGGGTCGAGCAGTACTTC.

J is TRBJ2-1 and V is TRBV18, with 9 bases identical to TRBD2. The CDR3 spans 17 residues. V gave up 0 bases and J gave up 4 bases; unmatched junction bases: 7. Germline CDR1 is KGHSH and CDR2 is LQKENI. CDR3: CASSPPGSGGLYNEQFF. The CDR3 region has the DNA TGTGCCAGCTCACCACCGGGTAGCGGGGGACTATACAATGAGCAGTTCTTC.

The chain has TRBV2 and TRBJ1-5, with D possibly TRBD1 on 6 matching bases. In germline, CDR1 is SNHLY, CDR2 FYNNEI. V was trimmed by 1 base and J by 6 bases, leaving 16 bases between them. CDR3 length: 16 residues. Written as DNA, the CDR3 is TGTGCCAGCAGTGAAGTGGTGGGGGCGATCGGTCAGCCCCAGCATTTT. Its translation is CASSEVVGAIGQPQHF.

The gene calls are TRBV28 and TRBJ2-7, with TRBD1 matching over 7 bases. This CDR3 is 14 amino acids long. CDR1 and CDR2 (germline): MDHEN, SYDVKM. V lost 7 bases and J lost 2; bases outside the gene matches: 8. The DNA of the CDR3 is TGTGCCAGCACCTCTCCGGGACAGACCTACGAGCAGTACTTC. Protein sequence: CASTSPGQTYEQYF.

This chain connects TRBV11-2 to TRBJ2-3; D remains ambiguous. V dropped 2 bases and J dropped 4 bases, with 16 bases sitting between them. CDR3 length equals 16 residues. Germline CDR1 reads SGHAT; CDR2 reads FQNNGV. DNA for the CDR3: TGTGCCAGCAGCTTACCCCCCCCGGGTGTCCCAGATACGCAGTATTTT. This sequence encodes CASSLPPPGVPDTQYF.

The chain recombines TRBV12-3 or TRBV12-4 with TRBJ1-5, with 7 bases identical to TRBD1. This CDR3 contains 13 residues. V trimming: 6 bases; J trimming: 5 bases; junction bases outside the gene matches: 4. CDR3 amino acids: CASRRTGDQPQHF. The CDR3 DNA follows: TGTGCCAGCAGACGAACAGGGGATCAGCCCCAGCATTTT.

This clone was seen a single time. The V gene is TRBV7-9, the J gene TRBJ1-6; no firm D call. The V and J ends lost 5 bases and 8 bases respectively, with 7 bases between them. Germline CDR1 is SEHNR and CDR2 is FQNEAQ (reference sequence). The CDR3 covers 12 residues. CDR3 bases: TGTGCCAGCAGCCCCCAGGATTCACCCCTCCACTTT. Amino acids: CASSPQDSPLHF.

The chain combines TRBV7-9 with TRBJ2-2; no reliable D call. Germline V lookup: CDR1 SEHNR, CDR2 FQNEAQ (reference sequence). The CDR3 is made up of 12 amino acids. With 3 bases removed from V and 7 bases from J, the gap between germline ends came to 6 bases. The CDR3: CASSLPVGELFF. The CDR3 DNA sequence: TGTGCCAGCAGCTTGCCAGTCGGGGAGCTGTTTTTT.

The chain has TRBV24-1 and TRBJ1-4, with 9 nucleotides matching TRBD1. The CDR3 has 19 amino acids. Germline V gene data show CDR1 as KGHDR and CDR2 as SFDVKD. Trimming removed 8 bases from V and 0 bases from J; junction bases left unmatched: 15. The CDR3 loop reads CATTRTGEFPITTNEKLFF. DNA of the CDR3: TGTGCCACCACCCGGACAGGGGAGTTCCCCATCACAACTAATGAAAAACTGTTTTTT.

The chain couples TRBV19 to TRBJ2-7, with D perhaps TRBD1 (5 bases). The CDR3 consists of 14 residues. V was cut by 4 bases and J by 3 bases, with 13 bases left in between. Germline V gene data show CDR1 as LNHDA and CDR2 as SQIVND (reference sequence). Here the CDR3 reads CASSRQGLGYEQYF. The CDR3, as DNA: TGTGCCAGTAGTAGGCAGGGCCTTGGCTACGAGCAGTACTTC.

The rearrangement uses TRBV7-6 and TRBJ2-1; 11 bases match TRBD2. The CDR3 sequence is 16 residues long. CDR1 is SGHVS, CDR2 FNYEAQ, per germline. The ends lost 5 bases at V and 7 bases at J; junction bases unmatched: 10. The CDR3 loop is CASSRLAGGKKNEQFF. In DNA, the CDR3 is TGTGCCAGCAGCCGCTTAGCGGGAGGGAAAAAAAATGAGCAGTTCTTC.

The rearrangement joins TRBV11-2 to TRBJ2-1, with D possibly being TRBD1 (5 bases). Germline V CDR1 and CDR2: SGHAT, FQNNGV. The CDR3 totals 14 residues. Trimming left V 5 bases short and J 0 bases short, with 8 bases between. The CDR3 sequence: CASSDSYSYNEQFF. In DNA form, the CDR3 reads TGTGCCAGCAGCGACAGCTACTCCTACAATGAGCAGTTCTTC.

The V gene is TRBV2, the J gene TRBJ1-5; D unclear. The V end lost 3 bases, the J end lost 6 bases, and 12 bases lay between the germline ends. CDR1 and CDR2 from the germline V gene are SNHLY and FYNNEI. The CDR3 extends over 14 amino acids. The CDR3 DNA follows: TGTGCCAGCAGTGAGATTATAGCAGCTCAGCCCCAGCATTTT. Translating it yields CASSEIIAAQPQHF.

In this sample, this clone turned up a few times. This chain connects TRBV28 to TRBJ1-2; possible D gene TRBD1, 6 bases. Germline CDR1 is MDHEN and CDR2 is SYDVKM. CDR3 length equals 14 residues. Between the trimmed V and J ends, which lost 5 bases and 0 bases, there was a span of 10 bases. The CDR3 region is CASSPDRTNYGYTF. CDR3 nucleotides: TGTGCCAGCAGTCCTGACAGGACTAACTATGGCTACACCTTC.

V and J are TRBV4-3 and TRBJ2-2; TRBD2 aligns across 9 bases. CDR3 length equals 17 residues. J gave up 5 bases and V 0 bases, and 7 bases lay outside the gene matches. Germline CDR1 and CDR2: LGHNA and YSLEER. CDR3 bases: TGCGCCAGCAGCCAAGAGGCCCTAGCGGGGACAACCGGGGAGCTGTTTTTT. Translated, it gives CASSQEALAGTTGELFF.

J is TRBJ1-1 and V is TRBV5-1; D ambiguous. Germline CDR1 reads SGHRS; CDR2 reads YFSETQ. The CDR3 length is 16 residues. The ends were cut back, 4 bases at V and 6 bases at J, with 22 bases in the middle. The CDR3: CASSTGGREKSAEAFF. CDR3 nucleotide sequence: TGCGCCAGCAGCACCGGTGGGAGAGAGAAGTCGGCTGAAGCTTTCTTT.

About this clone: A read error may produce the germline difference seen at one junction end. The chain uses TRBV29-1 and TRBJ2-1; 8 bases match TRBD2. This CDR3 is built from 14 residues. The germline gives CDR1 SQVTM, CDR2 ANQGSEA. This chain's CDR3 is CSVEAGVGYNEQFF. Written as DNA, the CDR3 is TGCAGCGTCGAAGCGGGAGTTGGCTACAATGAGCAGTTCTTC.